A single TCR beta chain is shown here with its context. The read is 3 residues too short to cover the CDR3 end, so that end is filled in from the germline J gene. This sample includes further DNA sequences coding for the same CDR3. All donors had a single incident cervical HPV16 infection, not prevalent. The data originate from a study of T cells in women clearing cervical HPV infection. V was pared by 3 bases and J by 2 bases, with 23 bases of the junction left unmatched. The CDR3 spans 22 residues. Only in-frame clones appear in the TCRdb table, and some are missing; sequencing was by immunoSEQ multiplex PCR. This table holds some 15,000 clones.

The sequenced material came from blood buffy coat. The chain couples TRBV7-1 to TRBJ1-3, with 9 bases fitting TRBD1. TRBV7-1 is designated an ORF whose function remains uncertain. This sequence originates from a woman aged 18 to 75 with a cervical HPV16 infection that either progressed to CIN3+ or cleared (not recorded which). The sequenced CDR3 bases are TGTGCCAGCAGCTCGTTGACATACGACCGGACAGGGGAATATAGGGCTGGAAACACC. It encodes CASSSLTYDRTGEYRAGNT. The complete CDR3 sequence is CASSSLTYDRTGEYRAGNTIYF.